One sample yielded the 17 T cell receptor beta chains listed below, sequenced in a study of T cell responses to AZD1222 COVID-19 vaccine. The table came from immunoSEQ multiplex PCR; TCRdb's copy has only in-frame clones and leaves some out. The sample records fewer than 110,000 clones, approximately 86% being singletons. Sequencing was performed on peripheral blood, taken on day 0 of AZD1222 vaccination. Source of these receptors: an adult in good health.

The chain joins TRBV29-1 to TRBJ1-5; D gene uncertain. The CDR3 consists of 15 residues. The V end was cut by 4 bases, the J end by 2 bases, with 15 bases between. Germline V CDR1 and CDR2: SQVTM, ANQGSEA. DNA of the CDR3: TGCAGCGTTGCTGGAGGATTCCTGGGCAATCAGCCCCAGCATTTT. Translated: CSVAGGFLGNQPQHF.

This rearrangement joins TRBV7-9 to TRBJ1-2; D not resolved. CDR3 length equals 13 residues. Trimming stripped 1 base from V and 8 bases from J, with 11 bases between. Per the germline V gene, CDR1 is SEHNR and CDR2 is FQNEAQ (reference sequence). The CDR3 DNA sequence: TGTGCCAGCAGCTTAGGCTCCCGGGTCGGCTACACCTTC. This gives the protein CASSLGSRVGYTF.

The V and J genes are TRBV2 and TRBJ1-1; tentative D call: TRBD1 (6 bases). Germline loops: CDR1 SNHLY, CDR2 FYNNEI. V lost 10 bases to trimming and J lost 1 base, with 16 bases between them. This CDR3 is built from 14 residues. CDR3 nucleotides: TGTGCCACCAAGACAGGCCCCTCGAACACTGAAGCTTTCTTT. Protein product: CATKTGPSNTEAFF.

The CDR3 nucleotides are TGTGCCAGCAGTCCATGGGCTGGACCCTACAATGAGCAGTTCTTC. Amino acids: CASSPWAGPYNEQFF. This rearrangement joins TRBV28 to TRBJ2-1; the D is unclear. CDR3 size: 15 residues. Germline V gives CDR1 MDHEN, CDR2 SYDVKM. V lost 5 bases and J 2 bases, leaving 13 bases between the germline ends.

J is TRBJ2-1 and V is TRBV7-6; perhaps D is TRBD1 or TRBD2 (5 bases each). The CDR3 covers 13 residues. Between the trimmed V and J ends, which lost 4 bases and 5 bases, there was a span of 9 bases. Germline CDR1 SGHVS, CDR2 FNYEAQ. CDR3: CASSWDAHNEQFF. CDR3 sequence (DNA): TGTGCCAGCAGCTGGGACGCTCACAATGAGCAGTTCTTC.

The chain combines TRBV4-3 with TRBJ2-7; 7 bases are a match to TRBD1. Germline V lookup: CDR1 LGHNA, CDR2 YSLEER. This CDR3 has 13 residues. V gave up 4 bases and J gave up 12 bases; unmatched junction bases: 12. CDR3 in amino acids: CASSPRQGEKTYF. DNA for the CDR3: TGCGCCAGCAGCCCTAGACAGGGAGAAAAAACGTACTTC.

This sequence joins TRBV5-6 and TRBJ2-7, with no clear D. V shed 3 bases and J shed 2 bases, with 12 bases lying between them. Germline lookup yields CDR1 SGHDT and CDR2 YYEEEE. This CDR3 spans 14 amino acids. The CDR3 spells CASSYAGSTYEQYF. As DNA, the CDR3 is TGTGCCAGCAGCTATGCCGGGTCTACCTACGAGCAGTACTTC.

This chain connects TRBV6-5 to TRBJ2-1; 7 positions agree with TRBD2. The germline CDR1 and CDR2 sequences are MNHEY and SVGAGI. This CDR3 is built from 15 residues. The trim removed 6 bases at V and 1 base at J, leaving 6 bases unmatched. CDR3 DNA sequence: TGTGCCAGCAGCCCCCGGGGGGTGTCCTACAATGAGCAGTTCTTC. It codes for CASSPRGVSYNEQFF.

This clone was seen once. CDR3 in amino acids: CASSVGAGYGYTF. For the CDR3, the DNA is TGTGCCAGCAGCGTGGGAGCCGGCTATGGCTACACCTTC. The J gene is TRBJ1-2, the V gene TRBV9; D gene unclear. The V gene lost 2 bases and the J gene lost 4 bases, with 9 bases spanning the gap. Germline V gene data show CDR1 as SGDLS and CDR2 as YYNGEE. The CDR3 consists of 13 residues.

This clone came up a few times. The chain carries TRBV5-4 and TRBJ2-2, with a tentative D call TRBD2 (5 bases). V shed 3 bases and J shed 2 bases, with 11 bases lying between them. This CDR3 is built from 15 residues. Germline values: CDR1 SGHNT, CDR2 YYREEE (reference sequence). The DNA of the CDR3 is TGTGCCAGCAGCTCGCCGGGGTTCAACACCGGGGAGCTGTTTTTT. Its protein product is CASSSPGFNTGELFF.

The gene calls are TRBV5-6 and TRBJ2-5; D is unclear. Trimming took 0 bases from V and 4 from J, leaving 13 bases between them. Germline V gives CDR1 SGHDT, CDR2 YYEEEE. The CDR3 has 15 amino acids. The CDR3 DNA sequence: TGTGCCAGCAGCTTGGTAGGCAGGAACATAGAGACCCAGTACTTC. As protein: CASSLVGRNIETQYF.

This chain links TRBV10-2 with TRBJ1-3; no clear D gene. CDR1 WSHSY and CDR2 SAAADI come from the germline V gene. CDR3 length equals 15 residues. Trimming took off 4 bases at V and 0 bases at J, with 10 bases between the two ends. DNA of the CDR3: TGCGCCAGCAGTGGCACAGCGAACTCTGGAAACACCATATATTTT. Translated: CASSGTANSGNTIYF.

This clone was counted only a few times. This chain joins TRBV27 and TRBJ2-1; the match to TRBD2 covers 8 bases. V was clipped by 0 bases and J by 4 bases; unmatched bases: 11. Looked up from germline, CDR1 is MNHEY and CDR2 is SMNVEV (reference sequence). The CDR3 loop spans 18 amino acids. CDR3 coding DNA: TGTGCCAGCAGTTTATCCACTCGGGAGGGCCAGGGGTACAATGAGCAGTTCTTC. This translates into CASSLSTREGQGYNEQFF.

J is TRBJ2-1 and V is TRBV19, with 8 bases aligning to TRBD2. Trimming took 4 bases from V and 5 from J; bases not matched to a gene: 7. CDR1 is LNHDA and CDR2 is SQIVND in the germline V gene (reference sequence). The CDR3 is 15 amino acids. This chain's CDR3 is CASSTPGRANNEQFF. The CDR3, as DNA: TGTGCCAGTAGTACCCCCGGGAGGGCAAACAATGAGCAGTTCTTC.

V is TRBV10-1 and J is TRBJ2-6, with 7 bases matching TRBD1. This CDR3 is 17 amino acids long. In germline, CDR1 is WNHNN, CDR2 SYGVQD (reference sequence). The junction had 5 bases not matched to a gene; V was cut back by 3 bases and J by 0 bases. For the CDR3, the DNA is TGCGCCAGCAGTGAATGTCAGGGGGACTCTGGGGCCAACGTCCTGACTTTC. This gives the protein CASSECQGDSGANVLTF.

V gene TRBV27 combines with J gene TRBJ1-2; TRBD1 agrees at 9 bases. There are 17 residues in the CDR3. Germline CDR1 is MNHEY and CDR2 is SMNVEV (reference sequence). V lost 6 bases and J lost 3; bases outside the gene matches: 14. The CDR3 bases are TGTGCCAGCAGAACCGGGACAGGGCCTATCTCTGACTATGGCTACACCTTC. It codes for CASRTGTGPISDYGYTF.

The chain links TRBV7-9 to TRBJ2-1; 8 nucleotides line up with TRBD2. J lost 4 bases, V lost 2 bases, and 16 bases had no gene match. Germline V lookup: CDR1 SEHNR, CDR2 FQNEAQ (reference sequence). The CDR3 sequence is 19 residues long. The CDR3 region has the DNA TGTGCCAGCAGCTTATTTTATCGGGGTATAGTAGCGGGGTACAATGAGCAGTTCTTC. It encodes CASSLFYRGIVAGYNEQFF.